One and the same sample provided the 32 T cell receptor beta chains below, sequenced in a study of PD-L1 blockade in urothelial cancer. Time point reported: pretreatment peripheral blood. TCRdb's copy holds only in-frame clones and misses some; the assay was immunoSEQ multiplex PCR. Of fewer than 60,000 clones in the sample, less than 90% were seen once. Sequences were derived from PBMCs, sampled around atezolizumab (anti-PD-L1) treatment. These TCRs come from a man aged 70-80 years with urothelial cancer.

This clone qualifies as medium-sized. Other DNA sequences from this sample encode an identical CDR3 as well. This chain's CDR3 is CASSLAGNNEQFF. The CDR3 coding sequence is TGCGCCAGCAGCTTGGCGGGAAACAATGAGCAGTTCTTC. The chain links TRBV5-1 to TRBJ2-1, with TRBD2 as a possible D gene (5 bases). Trimming took off 0 bases at V and 5 bases at J, with 6 bases between the two ends. Germline V lookup: CDR1 SGHRS, CDR2 YFSETQ. This CDR3 is built from 13 residues.

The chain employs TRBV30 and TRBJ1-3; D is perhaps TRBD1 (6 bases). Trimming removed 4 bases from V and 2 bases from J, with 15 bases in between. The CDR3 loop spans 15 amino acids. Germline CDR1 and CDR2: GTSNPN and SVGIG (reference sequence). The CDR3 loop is CAWTQGGGPGNTIYF. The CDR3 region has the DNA TGTGCCTGGACTCAAGGGGGGGGGCCTGGAAACACCATATATTTT.

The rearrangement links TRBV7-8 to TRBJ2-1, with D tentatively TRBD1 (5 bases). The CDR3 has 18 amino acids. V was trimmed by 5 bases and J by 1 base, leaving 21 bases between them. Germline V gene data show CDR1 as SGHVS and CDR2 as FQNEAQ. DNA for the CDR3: TGTGCCAGCAGCACGTCATCCAGGGCATTAACGTCCTACAATGAGCAGTTCTTC. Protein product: CASSTSSRALTSYNEQFF.

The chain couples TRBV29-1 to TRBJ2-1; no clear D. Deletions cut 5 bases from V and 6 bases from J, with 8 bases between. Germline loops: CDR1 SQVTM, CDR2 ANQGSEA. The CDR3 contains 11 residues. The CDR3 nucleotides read TGCAGCGTTCCCAGCGTCAATGAGCAGTTCTTC. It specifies CSVPSVNEQFF.

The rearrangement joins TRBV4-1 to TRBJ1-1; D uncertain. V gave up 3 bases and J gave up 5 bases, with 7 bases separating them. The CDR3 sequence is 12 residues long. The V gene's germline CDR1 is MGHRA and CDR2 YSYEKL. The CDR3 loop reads CASSHPGTEAFF. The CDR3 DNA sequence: TGCGCCAGCAGCCACCCCGGGACTGAAGCTTTCTTT.

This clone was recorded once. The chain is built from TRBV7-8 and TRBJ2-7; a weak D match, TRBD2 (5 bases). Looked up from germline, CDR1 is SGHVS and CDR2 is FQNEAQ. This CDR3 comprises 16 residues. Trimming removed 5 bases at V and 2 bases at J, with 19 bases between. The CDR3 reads CASSPRRRHLAYEQYF. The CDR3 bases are TGTGCCAGCAGCCCCCGGCGGAGGCACCTTGCCTACGAGCAGTACTTC.

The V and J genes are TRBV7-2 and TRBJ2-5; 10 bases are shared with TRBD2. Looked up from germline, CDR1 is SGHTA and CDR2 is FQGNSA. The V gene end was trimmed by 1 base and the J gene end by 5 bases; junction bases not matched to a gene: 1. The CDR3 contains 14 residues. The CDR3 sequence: CASSLELAGETQYF. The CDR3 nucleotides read TGTGCCAGCAGCTTAGAACTAGCGGGGGAGACCCAGTACTTC.

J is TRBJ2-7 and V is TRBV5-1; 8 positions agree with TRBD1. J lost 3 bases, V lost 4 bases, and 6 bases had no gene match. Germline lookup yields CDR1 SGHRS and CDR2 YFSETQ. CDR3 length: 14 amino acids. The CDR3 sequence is CASSTGQGDYEQYF. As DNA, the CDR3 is TGCGCCAGCAGCACCGGACAGGGTGACTACGAGCAGTACTTC.

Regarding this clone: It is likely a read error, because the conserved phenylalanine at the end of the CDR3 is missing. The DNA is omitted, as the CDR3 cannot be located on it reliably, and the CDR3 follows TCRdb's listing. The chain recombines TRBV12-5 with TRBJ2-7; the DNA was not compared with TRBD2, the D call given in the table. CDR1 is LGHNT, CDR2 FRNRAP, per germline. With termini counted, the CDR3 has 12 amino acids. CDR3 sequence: CASGPSGGLVSL.

CDR3 nucleotides: TGTGCCAGCAGTTTTACCCTTACGGGGATGAACACTGAAGCTTTCTTT. Translating gives CASSFTLTGMNTEAFF. The chain combines TRBV27 with TRBJ1-1; D is undetermined. Trimming took off 3 bases at V and 0 bases at J, with 14 bases between the two ends. Germline-derived CDR1 and CDR2 are MNHEY and SMNVEV (reference sequence). CDR3 length: 16 residues.

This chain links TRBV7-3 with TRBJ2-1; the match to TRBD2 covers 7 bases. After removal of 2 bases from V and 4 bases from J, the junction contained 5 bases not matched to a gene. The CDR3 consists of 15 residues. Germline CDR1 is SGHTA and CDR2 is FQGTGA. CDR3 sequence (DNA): TGTGCCAGCAGCTTAGGGGGGGGGATTTACAATGAGCAGTTCTTC. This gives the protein CASSLGGGIYNEQFF.

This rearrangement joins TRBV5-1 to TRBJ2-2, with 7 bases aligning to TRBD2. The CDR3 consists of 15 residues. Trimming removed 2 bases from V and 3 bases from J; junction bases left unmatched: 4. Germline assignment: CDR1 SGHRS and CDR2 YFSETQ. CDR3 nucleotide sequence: TGCGCCAGCAGCTTCGAGCGGGATTACACCGGGGAGCTGTTTTTT. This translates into CASSFERDYTGELFF. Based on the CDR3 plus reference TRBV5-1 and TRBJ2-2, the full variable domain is KAGVTQTPRYLIKTRGQQVTLSCSPISGHRSVSWYQQTPGQGLQFLFEYFSETQRNKGNFPGRFSGRQFSNSRSEMNVSTLELGDSALYLCASSFERDYTGELFFGEGSRLTVL.

CDR3 sequence (DNA): TGCGCCAGCAGCGTGGACAGGAACTATGGCTACACCTTC. Protein product: CASSVDRNYGYTF. The V and J genes are TRBV5-1 and TRBJ1-2; TRBD1 aligns across 7 bases. Trimming removed 4 bases from V and 2 bases from J; junction bases left unmatched: 2. Germline-derived CDR1 and CDR2 are SGHRS and YFSETQ. This CDR3 contains 13 residues. The complete variable domain, with remaining parts taken from reference TRBV5-1 and TRBJ1-2, reads KAGVTQTPRYLIKTRGQQVTLSCSPISGHRSVSWYQQTPGQGLQFLFEYFSETQRNKGNFPGRFSGRQFSNSRSEMNVSTLELGDSALYLCASSVDRNYGYTFGSGTRLTVV.

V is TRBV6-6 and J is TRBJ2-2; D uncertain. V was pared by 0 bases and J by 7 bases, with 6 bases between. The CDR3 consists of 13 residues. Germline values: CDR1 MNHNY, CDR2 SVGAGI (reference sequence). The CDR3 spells CASSYSRSGELFF. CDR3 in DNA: TGTGCCAGCAGTTACTCGAGGAGCGGGGAGCTGTTTTTT.

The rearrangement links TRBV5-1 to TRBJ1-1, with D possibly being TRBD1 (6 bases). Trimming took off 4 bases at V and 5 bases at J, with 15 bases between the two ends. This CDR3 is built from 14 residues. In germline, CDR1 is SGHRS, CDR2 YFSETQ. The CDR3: CASSVGHGGTEAFF. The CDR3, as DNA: TGCGCCAGCAGCGTGGGACACGGGGGGACTGAAGCTTTCTTT.

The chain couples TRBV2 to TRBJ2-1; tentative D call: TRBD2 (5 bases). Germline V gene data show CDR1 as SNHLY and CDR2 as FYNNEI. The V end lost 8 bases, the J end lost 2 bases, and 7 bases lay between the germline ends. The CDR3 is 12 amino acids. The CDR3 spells CASARAYNEQFF. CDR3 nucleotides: TGTGCCAGCGCGCGGGCCTACAATGAGCAGTTCTTC.

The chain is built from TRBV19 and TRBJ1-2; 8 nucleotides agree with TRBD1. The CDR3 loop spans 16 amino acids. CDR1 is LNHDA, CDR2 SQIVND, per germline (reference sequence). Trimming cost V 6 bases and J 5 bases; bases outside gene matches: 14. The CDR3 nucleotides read TGTGCCAGTAGAGACGCCCCTTGGACAGGGAAGTATGGCTACACCTTC. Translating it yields CASRDAPWTGKYGYTF.

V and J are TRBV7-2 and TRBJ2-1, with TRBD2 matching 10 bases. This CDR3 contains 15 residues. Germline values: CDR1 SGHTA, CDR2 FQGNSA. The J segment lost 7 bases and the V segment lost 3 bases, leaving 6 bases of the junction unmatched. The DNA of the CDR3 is TGTGCCAGCAGCTTTCTAGCGGGAGAGGCAAATGAGCAGTTCTTC. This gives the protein CASSFLAGEANEQFF.

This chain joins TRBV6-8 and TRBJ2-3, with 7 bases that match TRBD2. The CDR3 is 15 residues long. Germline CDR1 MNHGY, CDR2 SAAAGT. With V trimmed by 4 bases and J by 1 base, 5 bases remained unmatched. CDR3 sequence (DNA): TGTGCCAGCAGTTGTGATAGCGGGTGCACAGATACGCAGTATTTT. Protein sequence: CASSCDSGCTDTQYF.

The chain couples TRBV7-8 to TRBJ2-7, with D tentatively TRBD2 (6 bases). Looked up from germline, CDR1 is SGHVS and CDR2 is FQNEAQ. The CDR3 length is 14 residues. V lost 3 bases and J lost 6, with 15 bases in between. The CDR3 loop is CASSFTGDSGEQYF. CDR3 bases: TGTGCCAGCAGCTTCACGGGGGATTCGGGCGAGCAGTACTTC.

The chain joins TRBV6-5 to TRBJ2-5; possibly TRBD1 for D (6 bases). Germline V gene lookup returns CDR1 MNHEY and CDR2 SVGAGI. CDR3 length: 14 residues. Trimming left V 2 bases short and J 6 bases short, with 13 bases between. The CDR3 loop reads CASSYGRGGQTQYF. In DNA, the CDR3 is TGTGCCAGCAGTTACGGCAGGGGCGGTCAGACCCAGTACTTC.

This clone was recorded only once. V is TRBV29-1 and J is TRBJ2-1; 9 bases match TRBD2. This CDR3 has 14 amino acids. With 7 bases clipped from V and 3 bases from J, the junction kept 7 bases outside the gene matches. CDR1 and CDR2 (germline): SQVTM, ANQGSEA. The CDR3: CSGARGGFYNEQFF. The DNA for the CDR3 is TGCAGCGGGGCGCGGGGGGGTTTCTACAATGAGCAGTTCTTC.

As DNA, the CDR3 is TGCAGCGTTGACCAGGGGGCAGGTGGCTACACCTTC. Amino acid sequence: CSVDQGAGGYTF. This chain uses TRBV29-1 with TRBJ1-2, with 8 bases fitting TRBD1. This CDR3 is 12 amino acids long. V shed 3 bases and J 7 bases; nucleotides not matched to a gene: 4. Germline CDR1 SQVTM, CDR2 ANQGSEA. The full variable domain, completed using reference TRBV29-1 and TRBJ1-2, is SAVISQKPSRDICQRGTSLTIQCQVDSQVTMMFWYRQQPGQSLTLIATANQGSEATYESGFVIDKFPISRPNLTFSTLTVSNMSPEDSSIYLCSVDQGAGGYTFGSGTRLTVV.

The CDR3 protein is CASGDWGEQYF. The CDR3 nucleotides are TGTGCCAGCGGAGACTGGGGGGAGCAGTACTTC. This chain uses TRBV7-2 with TRBJ2-5; TRBD2 is a possible D gene (6 bases). The germline V gene has CDR1 SGHTA and CDR2 FQGNSA. V shed 8 bases and J shed 11 bases, with 15 bases lying between them. The CDR3 covers 11 residues.

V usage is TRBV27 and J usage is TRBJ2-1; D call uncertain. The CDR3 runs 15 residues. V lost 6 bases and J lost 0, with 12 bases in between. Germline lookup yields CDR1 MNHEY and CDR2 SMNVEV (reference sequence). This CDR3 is CASSRSLSSYNEQFF. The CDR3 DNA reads TGTGCCAGCAGCCGTTCTTTGAGCTCCTACAATGAGCAGTTCTTC.

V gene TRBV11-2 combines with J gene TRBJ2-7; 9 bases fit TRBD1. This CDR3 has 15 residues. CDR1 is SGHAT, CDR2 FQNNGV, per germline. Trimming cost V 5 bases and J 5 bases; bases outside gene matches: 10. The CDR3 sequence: CASSRLGQGSDEQYF. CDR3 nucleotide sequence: TGTGCCAGCAGCCGGCTGGGACAGGGAAGCGACGAGCAGTACTTC. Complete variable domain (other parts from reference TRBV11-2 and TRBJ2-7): EAGVAQSPRYKIIEKRQSVAFWCNPISGHATLYWYQQILGQGPKLLIQFQNNGVVDDSQLPKDRFSAERLKGVDSTLKIQPAKLEDSAVYLCASSRLGQGSDEQYFGPGTRLTVT.

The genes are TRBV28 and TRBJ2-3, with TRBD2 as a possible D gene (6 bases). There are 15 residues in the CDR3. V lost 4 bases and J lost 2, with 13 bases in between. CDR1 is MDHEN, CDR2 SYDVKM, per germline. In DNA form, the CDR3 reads TGTGCCAGCAGTTCCGACCTAGCGTCCACAGATACGCAGTATTTT. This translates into CASSSDLASTDTQYF. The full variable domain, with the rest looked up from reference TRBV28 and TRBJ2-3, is DVKVTQSSRYLVKRTGEKVFLECVQDMDHENMFWYRQDPGLGLRLIYFSYDVKMKEKGDIPEGYSVSREKKERFSLILESASTNQTSMYLCASSSDLASTDTQYFGPGTRLTVL.

Here the CDR3 DNA reads TGTGCCAGCAGCTCCAACAGGGTTTACACTGAAGCTTTCTTT. This encodes CASSSNRVYTEAFF. The V call is TRBV11-2, the J call TRBJ1-1, with D tentatively TRBD1 (6 bases). CDR1 SGHAT and CDR2 FQNNGV come from the germline V gene. This CDR3 has 14 amino acids. V was pared by 4 bases and J by 3 bases, with 12 bases between.

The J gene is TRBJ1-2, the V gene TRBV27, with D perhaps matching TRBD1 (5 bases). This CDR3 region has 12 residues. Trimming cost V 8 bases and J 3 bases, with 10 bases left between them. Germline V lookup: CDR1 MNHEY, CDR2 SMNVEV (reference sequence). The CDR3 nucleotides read TGTGCCAGCTCCACGGGGGACTATGGCTACACCTTC. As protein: CASSTGDYGYTF.

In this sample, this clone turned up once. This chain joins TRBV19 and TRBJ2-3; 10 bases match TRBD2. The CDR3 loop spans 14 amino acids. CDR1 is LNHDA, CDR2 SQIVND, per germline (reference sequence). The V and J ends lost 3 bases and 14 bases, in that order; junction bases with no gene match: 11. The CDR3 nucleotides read TGTGCCAGTAGTATCTCTAGCGGGAGCTGGGACGCGTATTTT. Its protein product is CASSISSGSWDAYF.

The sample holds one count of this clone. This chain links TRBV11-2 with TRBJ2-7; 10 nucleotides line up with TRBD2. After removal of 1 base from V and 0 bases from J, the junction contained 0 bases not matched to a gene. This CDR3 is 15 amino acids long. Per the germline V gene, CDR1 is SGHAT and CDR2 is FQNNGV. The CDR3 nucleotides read TGTGCCAGCAGCTTAGGACTAGCGGGCTCCTACGAGCAGTACTTC. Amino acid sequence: CASSLGLAGSYEQYF.

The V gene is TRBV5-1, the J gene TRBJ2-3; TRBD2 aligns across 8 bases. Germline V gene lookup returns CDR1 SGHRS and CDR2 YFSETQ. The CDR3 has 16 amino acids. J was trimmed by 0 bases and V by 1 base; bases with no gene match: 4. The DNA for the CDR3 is TGCGCCAGCAGCTTGTCGGGCGGGAGGAGCACAGATACGCAGTATTTT. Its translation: CASSLSGGRSTDTQYF.